This T cell receptor (beta chain) was documented in a study of Ad26.COV2.S vaccination and SARS-CoV-2 variants. Across the study: Ad26.COV2.S given intramuscularly, once or twice 56 days apart. Findings and caveats of the study: The TCR-based breadth and depth measures might underestimate overall T cell responses.

V lost 2 bases, J lost 2 bases, and 8 bases stayed unmatched. The CDR3 spans 17 residues. Germline CDR1 and CDR2: PRHDT and FYEKMQ (reference sequence). The treatment: roughly 20 received Ad26.COV2.S at low or high dose, single or two shots; about 5 received placebo; per-sample allocation not given. Specimens were obtained on day 63 following the first vaccine or placebo injection. In regard to this clone: Its antigen is not identified.

Repertoires were generated with immunoSEQ multiplex PCR, while TCRdb's copy carries only in-frame clones and drops some. The sample shows 440,000 or so clones, around 92% of them seen only once. The receptor comes from a person aged 18-60 years who received the Ad26.COV2.S COVID-19 vaccine or a placebo. The genes are TRBV13 and TRBJ2-5; 10 bases match TRBD2. This sample comprised peripheral blood, obtained in a trial of Ad26.COV2.S vaccine versus placebo. The CDR3 region is CASSLRSGGAHQETQYF. DNA of the CDR3: TGTGCCAGCAGCTTAAGGAGCGGGGGGGCCCATCAAGAGACCCAGTACTTC.